The entry below gives a single TCR beta chain sequence along with its context. This entry is derived from a study of TIL therapy for anti-PD-1-resistant metastatic lung cancer. Study details: Patients then received nivolumab; progressors got lymphodepletion, TIL and IL-2. Patients had a median age of approximately 56 years (range roughly 38-85). Half of patients were current or former smokers.

The time point denotes: pre-treatment sample, taken before nivolumab and TIL therapy. This was the immunoSEQ v3 assay. Generated by immunoSEQ multiplex PCR, the TCRdb table keeps only in-frame clones and is missing some. In the table there are about 59,000 clones, 73% of which are singletons. The receptor comes from a person aged 25-85 years with non-small cell lung cancer. Specimen: blood, collected at baseline.

CDR3 sequence reads: CASSFGTGAPYEQYF. The DNA for the CDR3 is TGTGCCAGCAGTTTCGGGACAGGGGCCCCCTACGAGCAGTACTTC. The chain couples TRBV28 to TRBJ2-7; 10 bases agree with TRBD1. Per germline, CDR1 MDHEN and CDR2 SYDVKM. V lost 3 bases to trimming and J lost 2 bases; unmatched junction nucleotides: 4. The CDR3 sequence is 15 residues long.